These 14 T cell receptor beta chains share one sample of origin, sequenced in a study of blood T cells in healthy people across ages (dated by TCRdb to the mid-2010s). The library was generated by 5' RACE. For sequencing, an Illumina HiSeq 2500 was employed. A second 7 to 11 cycle PCR used a sample-barcoded 5' primer and a J-beta primer mix. The public reads were quality trimmed at Q25 with fastp and then assembled into clones with MiXCR by TCRdb, keeping productive beta chains. Each entry merges the rows of one CDR3 protein and shows their most common DNA and genes. This sample is represented by about 1,400,000 distinct CDR3 sequences; approximately 42% of them were singletons. The biggest ten clones account for roughly 8.2% of the sample. The sequencing input was blood. The receptor set was obtained from a woman aged 18-29 years in good health.

In this sample, this clonotype turned up a few times. This sequence joins TRBV7-9 and TRBJ1-4, with D tentatively TRBD1 (6 bases). Trimming took off 6 bases at V and 4 bases at J, with 12 bases between the two ends. CDR3 size: 14 residues. The germline V gene encodes CDR1 SEHNR and CDR2 FQNEAQ (reference sequence). As DNA, the CDR3 is TGTGCCAGCAGTATGGGCAGGGGTAATGAAAAACTGTTTTTT. Amino acids: CASSMGRGNEKLFF.

A single count supports this clonotype. At one boundary the junction diverges from the germline segment, which might be a read error. The chain employs TRBV12-3 or TRBV12-4 and TRBJ2-4; D uncertain. The CDR3 loop spans 14 amino acids. CDR3 residues: CARSSGYGKNIQYF. CDR3 DNA sequence: TGTGCCCGCAGCTCCGGATACGGCAAAAACATTCAGTACTTC.

The gene calls are TRBV28 and TRBJ2-1; D gene uncertain. Germline CDR1 is MDHEN and CDR2 is SYDVKM. The CDR3 is made up of 13 amino acids. Trimming stripped 3 bases from V and 10 bases from J, with 13 bases between. CDR3 nucleotides: TGTGCCAGCAGTTTGGGCAGGATTGAAGAGCAGTTCTTC. This codes for CASSLGRIEEQFF. The full variable domain, in which reference TRBV28 and TRBJ2-1 provide the parts outside the CDR3, is DVKVTQSSRYLVKRTGEKVFLECVQDMDHENMFWYRQDPGLGLRLIYFSYDVKMKEKGDIPEGYSVSREKKERFSLILESASTNQTSMYLCASSLGRIEEQFFGPGTRLTVL.

This clonotype was seen many times. A single base separates this from a much larger clone, so it may be a read error. The J gene is TRBJ2-1, the V gene TRBV5-1; 7 bases line up with TRBD1. Germline V gene sequence: CDR1 SGHRS, CDR2 YFSETQ. The ends lost 4 bases at V and 3 bases at J; junction bases unmatched: 4. The CDR3 has 14 amino acids. As DNA, the CDR3 is TGCGCCAGCAGCGCTGCAGGGGGCTACAATGAGCAGTTCTTC. Translated: CASSAAGGYNEQFF.

CDR3 coding DNA: TGCGCCAGCAGCTCCCTGAGGGACAGCCGAGGGGATACGCAGTATTTT. This gives the protein CASSSLRDSRGDTQYF. The chain has TRBV5-1 and TRBJ2-3; 7 bases line up with TRBD1. V was pared by 3 bases and J by 6 bases, with 13 bases of the junction left unmatched. Looked up from germline, CDR1 is SGHRS and CDR2 is YFSETQ. CDR3 length equals 16 residues.

A few counts support this clonotype. This chain links TRBV20-1 with TRBJ2-1; D uncertain. Germline V gene sequence: CDR1 DFQATT, CDR2 SNEGSKA (reference sequence). V was clipped by 8 bases and J by 1 base, with 15 bases between them. The CDR3 consists of 14 residues. CDR3 residues: CSPGDLTSYNEQFF. The CDR3 DNA is TGCAGTCCTGGCGATCTGACTTCCTACAATGAGCAGTTCTTC.

The V call is TRBV14, the J call TRBJ2-3; D not resolved. The CDR3 is 15 amino acids. V dropped 1 base and J dropped 1 base, with 9 bases sitting between them. Germline CDR1 and CDR2: SGHDN and FVKESK. The CDR3 region is CASSQGQWGTDTQYF. CDR3 nucleotides: TGTGCCAGCAGCCAAGGCCAATGGGGCACAGATACGCAGTATTTT.

A word on this clonotype: One end of the junction fails to match germline, which may point to a read error. The chain employs TRBV28 and TRBJ2-7; D may be TRBD1 (6 bases). The CDR3 has 16 residues. Per germline, CDR1 MDHEN and CDR2 SYDVKM. The CDR3 nucleotides are TGTGTCAGCAGTTTATCCGGGACACTGAGCTCCTACGAGCAGTACTTC. Its translation is CVSSLSGTLSSYEQYF.

The CDR3 protein is CASSLPRQGSNQPQHF. CDR3 DNA: TGTGCCAGCAGTTTACCAAGACAGGGTTCCAATCAGCCCCAGCATTTT. The rearrangement links TRBV28 to TRBJ1-5, with 7 nucleotides matching TRBD1. V lost 2 bases and J lost 3; bases outside the gene matches: 7. Germline V gene data show CDR1 as MDHEN and CDR2 as SYDVKM. The CDR3 runs to 16 residues.

This clonotype was counted a few times. This chain uses TRBV28 with TRBJ1-1, with D maybe TRBD1 (5 bases). In germline, CDR1 is MDHEN, CDR2 SYDVKM. V was shortened by 6 bases and J by 4 bases, with 9 bases between the two germline ends. The CDR3 extends over 12 amino acids. CDR3 nucleotides: TGTGCCAGCAGACCGAGGGGCACTGAAGCTTTCTTT. This codes for CASRPRGTEAFF. Looking up the rest from reference TRBV28 and TRBJ1-1 gives the full variable domain: DVKVTQSSRYLVKRTGEKVFLECVQDMDHENMFWYRQDPGLGLRLIYFSYDVKMKEKGDIPEGYSVSREKKERFSLILESASTNQTSMYLCASRPRGTEAFFGQGTRLTVV.

The chain is built from TRBV20-1 and TRBJ2-5; D call uncertain. The length of the CDR3 is 11 residues. Germline V gene lookup returns CDR1 DFQATT and CDR2 SNEGSKA (reference sequence). Trimming removed 7 bases at V and 2 bases at J, with 8 bases between. CDR3 region: CSGDWQETQYF. In DNA form, the CDR3 reads TGCAGTGGAGACTGGCAAGAGACCCAGTACTTC.

The rearrangement uses TRBV11-2 and TRBJ1-1, with D maybe TRBD1 (6 bases). V was cut by 5 bases and J by 0 bases, with 19 bases left in between. In germline, CDR1 is SGHAT, CDR2 FQNNGV. The CDR3 length is 17 residues. The CDR3 nucleotides are TGTGCCAGCAGCCCTAGAGCCGTCAGGGACATGAACACTGAAGCTTTCTTT. Encoded protein: CASSPRAVRDMNTEAFF. Filled out from reference TRBV11-2 and TRBJ1-1, the complete variable domain reads EAGVAQSPRYKIIEKRQSVAFWCNPISGHATLYWYQQILGQGPKLLIQFQNNGVVDDSQLPKDRFSAERLKGVDSTLKIQPAKLEDSAVYLCASSPRAVRDMNTEAFFGQGTRLTVV.

This clonotype has at least ten counts. This chain uses TRBV10-3 with TRBJ2-7; D not certain. In germline, CDR1 is ENHRY, CDR2 SYGVKD. The CDR3 runs to 10 residues. V was pared by 8 bases and J by 7 bases, with 9 bases between. CDR3 sequence (DNA): TGTGCCATCGGGGAATCGGAGCAGTACTTC. Encoded protein: CAIGESEQYF.

The gene calls are TRBV27 and TRBJ2-7, with 8 bases aligning to TRBD1. This CDR3 region has 12 residues. The germline V gene encodes CDR1 MNHEY and CDR2 SMNVEV (reference sequence). The CDR3 DNA reads TGTGTTACCGGACAGGGATACAATGAGCAGTACTTC. Amino acids: CVTGQGYNEQYF.